This is a list of T cell receptor beta chains from one sample in a study of blood T cell repertoires in COVID-19. Repertoires were generated with immunoSEQ multiplex PCR, while TCRdb's copy carries only in-frame clones and drops some. The table has roughly 200,000 clones, 89% seen once; the top ten hold around 7%. Sequencing input: peripheral blood. These receptor sequences come from a man between 40 and 49 years old with acute or convalescent COVID-19. CDR3s include the opening cysteine and the closing phenylalanine or tryptophan. D genes are given only for firm matches. Size tells how often a clone was seen (once, few, many) or the class of an expanded clone, and some rows leave it out.

V gene	J gene	D gene	clone size	CDR3 protein	CDR3 DNA
TRBV15	TRBJ1-2	.	once	CATSRDRAPSNYGYTF	TGTGCCACCAGCAGAGACAGGGCGCCTTCTAACTATGGCTACACCTTC
TRBV11-2	TRBJ2-2	TRBD2	.	CASSLMGLAGGAGELFF	TGTGCCAGCAGCTTAATGGGACTAGCGGGGGGGGCCGGGGAGCTGTTTTTT
TRBV10-2	TRBJ2-5	.	.	CASSGIQGEETQYF	TGCGCCAGCAGTGGAATCCAAGGGGAAGAGACCCAGTACTTC
TRBV27	TRBJ1-1	TRBD1	.	CATIRQGSTEAFF	TGTGCCACCATCAGACAGGGGAGCACTGAAGCTTTCTTT
TRBV28	TRBJ2-7	.	.	CASSSVTAGQWYYEQYF	TGTGCCAGCAGCTCTGTCACGGCGGGACAGTGGTATTACGAGCAGTACTTC
TRBV12-3/TRBV12-4	TRBJ1-4	.	.	CASSYKDEKLFF	TGTGCCAGCAGTTACAAAGATGAAAAACTGTTTTTT
TRBV29-1	TRBJ1-2	.	.	CSAGGTGEGYGYTF	TGCAGCGCTGGGGGGACTGGTGAGGGCTATGGCTACACCTTC
TRBV5-1	TRBJ2-2	TRBD1	once	CASSFTGQGVTGELFF	TGCGCCAGCAGCTTTACGGGACAGGGTGTCACCGGGGAGCTGTTTTTT
TRBV27	TRBJ1-2	.	.	CASREANNYGYTF	TGTGCCAGCAGGGAGGCTAACAACTATGGCTACACCTTC
TRBV5-5	TRBJ1-2	.	.	CASSLTSREIRGYTF	TGTGCCAGCAGCCTGACTTCCAGGGAAATCAGGGGCTACACCTTC
TRBV2	TRBJ1-3	.	.	CASSVERGSGNTIYF	TGTGCCAGCAGTGTCGAAAGGGGCTCTGGAAACACCATATATTTT
TRBV28	TRBJ2-1	TRBD2	.	CASSQAGDYNEQFF	TGTGCCAGCAGTCAAGCGGGGGACTACAATGAGCAGTTCTTC
TRBV6-6	TRBJ2-5	TRBD2	.	CASSFGGAEETQYF	TGTGCCAGCAGTTTCGGGGGGGCCGAGGAGACCCAGTACTTC
TRBV27	TRBJ1-5	.	.	CASSFQGRQPQHF	TGTGCCAGCAGTTTTCAGGGAAGGCAGCCCCAGCATTTT
TRBV5-1	TRBJ2-7	.	.	CASSLEARGYEQYF	TGCGCCAGCAGCTTGGAAGCAAGGGGTTACGAGCAGTACTTC
TRBV18	TRBJ2-7	.	.	CASSPQGGREQYF	TGTGCCAGCTCGCCTCAGGGGGGCCGCGAGCAGTACTTC
TRBV24-1	TRBJ1-1	.	once	CATSDTTRPDSEAFF	TGTGCCACCAGTGACACAACCCGTCCGGACAGTGAAGCTTTCTTT
TRBV5-1	TRBJ2-7	TRBD1	.	CASRGETGEFEEQYF	TGCGCCAGCAGGGGGGAAACAGGGGAGTTCGAAGAGCAGTACTTC
TRBV6-1	TRBJ1-2	.	.	CASSVPRSRTARNYGYTF	TGTGCCAGCAGTGTTCCGAGATCCCGGACAGCTAGAAACTATGGCTACACCTTC
TRBV24-1	TRBJ2-2	TRBD1	.	CATSDFKGAHNTGELFF	TGTGCCACCAGTGATTTTAAGGGGGCGCATAACACCGGGGAGCTGTTTTTT
TRBV9	TRBJ2-7	TRBD2	few	CASSLSSGAYEQYF	TGTGCCAGCAGCTTATCTAGCGGGGCCTACGAGCAGTACTTC
TRBV5-4	TRBJ2-5	TRBD1	.	CASSLRQGAWETQYF	TGTGCCAGCAGCCTCCGACAGGGGGCGTGGGAGACCCAGTACTTC
TRBV5-5	TRBJ2-3	TRBD2	.	CASSLPGLAGVSDTQYF	TGTGCCAGCAGCCTCCCCGGACTAGCGGGGGTGTCAGATACGCAGTATTTT
TRBV5-4	TRBJ2-4	TRBD1	.	CASSRDRALAKNIQYF	TGTGCCAGCAGTCGAGACAGGGCCCTAGCCAAAAACATTCAGTACTTC
TRBV10-2	TRBJ2-7	TRBD1	.	CASRLGTGPGEQYF	TGCGCCAGCAGGCTCGGGACAGGGCCCGGCGAGCAGTACTTC
TRBV2	TRBJ2-3	TRBD1	once	CASTRGQGPSDTQYF	TGTGCCAGCACGAGGGGACAGGGTCCCTCAGATACGCAGTATTTT
TRBV6-1	TRBJ1-1	.	once	CASSEVWGMNTEAFF	TGTGCCAGCAGTGAAGTCTGGGGCATGAACACTGAAGCTTTCTTT
TRBV30	TRBJ2-1	TRBD2	once	CAWSTGLAIREQFF	TGTGCCTGGTCAACGGGACTAGCGATACGTGAGCAGTTCTTC
TRBV7-6	TRBJ1-1	.	.	CASSPLGGEAFF	TGTGCCAGCAGCCCGTTGGGAGGTGAAGCTTTCTTT
TRBV5-1	TRBJ2-6	.	few	CASSPSTGANVLTF	TGCGCCAGCAGCCCGAGCACTGGGGCCAACGTCCTGACTTTC
TRBV6-1	TRBJ2-7	.	.	CASSEAGAPSYEQYF	TGTGCCAGCAGTGAAGCGGGGGCCCCATCCTACGAGCAGTACTTC
TRBV12-5	TRBJ1-1	.	few	CASGSSGRPPHTEAFF	TGTGCTAGTGGTTCCTCAGGGAGGCCTCCCCACACTGAAGCTTTCTTT